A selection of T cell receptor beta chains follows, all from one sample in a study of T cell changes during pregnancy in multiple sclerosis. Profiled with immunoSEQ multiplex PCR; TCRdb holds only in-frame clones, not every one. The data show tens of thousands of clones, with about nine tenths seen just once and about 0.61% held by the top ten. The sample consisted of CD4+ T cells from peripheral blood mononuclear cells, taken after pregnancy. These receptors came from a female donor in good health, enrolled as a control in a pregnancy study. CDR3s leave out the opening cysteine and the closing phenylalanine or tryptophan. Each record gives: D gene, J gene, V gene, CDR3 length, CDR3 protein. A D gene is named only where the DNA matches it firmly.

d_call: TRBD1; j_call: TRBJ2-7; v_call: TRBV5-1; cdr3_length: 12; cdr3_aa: ASSALQTGGEQY
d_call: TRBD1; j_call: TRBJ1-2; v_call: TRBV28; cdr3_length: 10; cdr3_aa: ALGQASYGYT
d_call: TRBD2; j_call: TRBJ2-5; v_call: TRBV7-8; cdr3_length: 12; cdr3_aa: ASSFGGGEETQY
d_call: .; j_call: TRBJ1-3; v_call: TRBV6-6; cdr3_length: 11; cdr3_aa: ASKDYSGNTIY
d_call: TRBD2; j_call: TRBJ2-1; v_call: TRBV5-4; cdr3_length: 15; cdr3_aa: ASSLQAGGFGSNEQF
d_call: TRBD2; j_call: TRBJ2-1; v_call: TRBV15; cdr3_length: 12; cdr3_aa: ATSRGGTSNEQF
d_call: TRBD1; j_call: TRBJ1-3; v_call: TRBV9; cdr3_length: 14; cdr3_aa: ASSVTGGPTGNTIY
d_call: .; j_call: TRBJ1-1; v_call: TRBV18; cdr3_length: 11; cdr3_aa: ASTDSADTEAF
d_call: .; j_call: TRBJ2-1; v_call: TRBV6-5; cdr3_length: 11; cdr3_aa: ASSYSLREEQF
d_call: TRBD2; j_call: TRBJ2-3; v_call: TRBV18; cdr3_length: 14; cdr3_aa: ASSPRSGSGTDTQY
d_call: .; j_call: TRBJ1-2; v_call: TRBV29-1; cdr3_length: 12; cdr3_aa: SVRGTEGLEGYT
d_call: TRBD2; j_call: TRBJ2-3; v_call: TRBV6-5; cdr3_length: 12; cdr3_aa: ASRGLAGGDTQY